The 30 T cell receptor beta chains reported below all come from one sample, sequenced in a study of T cell repertoires in aging, cancer and after chemotherapy. Peripheral blood genomic DNA, not sorted cells or RNA, was the template. A mixed TRB-A/B primer pool amplified rearranged TRB by multiplex touch-down PCR. MiXCR, run by TCRdb on the multiplex PCR reads, gives a single entry per CDR3 protein. The sample holds more than 9,000 distinct CDR3 sequences; approximately 30% are singletons and the top ten take about 3%. Sequences were obtained from blood. The receptors come from a human donor in good health.

This clonotype has only a few counts. The CDR3 loop is CATQSPPGTQYF. DNA for the CDR3: TGTGCCACTCAGAGCCCTCCGGGGACCCAGTACTTC. The rearrangement uses TRBV28 and TRBJ2-5; no clear D gene. The CDR3 runs to 12 residues. Germline V gives CDR1 MDHEN, CDR2 SYDVKM. V lost 10 bases, J lost 7 bases, and 16 bases lay in between.

The chain uses TRBV6-1 and TRBJ2-7, with 11 nucleotides matching TRBD1. V lost 6 bases and J lost 3; bases outside the gene matches: 4. CDR1 and CDR2 (germline): MNHNS, SASEGT. The CDR3 contains 14 residues. CDR3: CASRTGTGGYEQYF. CDR3 in DNA: TGTGCCAGCAGGACCGGGACAGGGGGCTACGAGCAGTACTTC.

By its share, this clonotype is medium-sized. The chain combines TRBV29-1 with TRBJ2-7; 7 nucleotides agree with TRBD2. The CDR3 covers 18 residues. The germline gives CDR1 SQVTM, CDR2 ANQGSEA. V lost 0 bases, J lost 2 bases, and 16 bases stayed unmatched. The CDR3 here is CSVEDTGGRGSIPYEQYF. The CDR3 DNA sequence: TGCAGCGTTGAAGACACGGGGGGACGGGGGTCGATCCCCTACGAGCAGTACTTC.

Comment on this clonotype: At one end the junction does not follow the germline gene, possibly because of a read error. The genes are TRBV27 and TRBJ1-6; D gene unclear. The CDR3 has 14 residues. The germline gives CDR1 MNHEY, CDR2 SMNVEV (reference sequence). The DNA of the CDR3 is TGTGCCAGCAGTCAAGGCACCTATAATTCACCCCTCGACTTT. Protein: CASSQGTYNSPLDF.

The gene calls are TRBV6-5 and TRBJ1-6, with D hard to call. The germline CDR1 and CDR2 sequences are MNHEY and SVGAGI. This CDR3 contains 15 residues. Trimming shortened V by 6 bases and J by 8 bases, and 17 bases separated the two germline ends. Here the CDR3 reads CASSPARSTDSPLHF. The CDR3 bases are TGTGCCAGCAGCCCAGCCCGGTCGACGGATTCACCCCTCCACTTT.

This clonotype occurred a few times. The V and J genes are TRBV6-6 and TRBJ2-3; 12 bases align to TRBD2. Germline CDR1 MNHNY, CDR2 SVGAGI (reference sequence). The trim removed 2 bases at V and 4 bases at J, leaving 7 bases unmatched. The CDR3 covers 17 residues. This chain's CDR3 is CASSYLSSGGAPDTQYF. For the CDR3, the DNA is TGTGCCAGCAGTTACCTGTCTAGCGGGGGGGCCCCAGATACGCAGTATTTT.

This clonotype turned up a few times. This sequence joins TRBV5-6 and TRBJ1-5; D call uncertain. V lost 1 base and J 6 bases, leaving 8 bases between the germline ends. Germline lookup yields CDR1 SGHDT and CDR2 YYEEEE. The CDR3 sequence is 13 residues long. The CDR3 is CASSLSGGQPQHF. The CDR3 DNA follows: TGTGCCAGCAGCTTGTCCGGAGGTCAGCCCCAGCATTTT.

This clonotype was recorded a few times. The CDR3 reads CASSPPLVNEQFF. The CDR3, as DNA: TGTGCCAGCAGTCCGCCCCTAGTAAATGAGCAGTTCTTC. The rearrangement joins TRBV12-3 or TRBV12-4 to TRBJ2-1; no clear D gene. This CDR3 has 13 amino acids. Trimming removed 5 bases at V and 7 bases at J, with 12 bases between.

This clonotype has more than one count but fewer than ten. J is TRBJ2-7 and V is TRBV6-1; the D call may be TRBD1 or TRBD2 (5 bases each). Trimming removed 4 bases from V and 0 bases from J, with 16 bases in between. Germline lookup yields CDR1 MNHNS and CDR2 SASEGT. The CDR3 has 16 amino acids. CDR3 amino acids: CASSGMGRRSSYEQYF. The CDR3 region has the DNA TGTGCCAGCAGTGGCATGGGACGCAGGAGCTCCTACGAGCAGTACTTC.

This clonotype is termed medium-sized. This chain uses TRBV29-1 with TRBJ2-4; D is unclear. CDR1 and CDR2 from the germline V gene are SQVTM and ANQGSEA. CDR3 size: 13 residues. V lost 4 bases, J lost 6 bases, and 13 bases lay in between. The CDR3 coding sequence is TGCAGCGTTGTTCGGACGTCCGGAAACATTCAGTACTTC. This gives the protein CSVVRTSGNIQYF.

This clonotype is termed medium-sized. V gene TRBV6-1 combines with J gene TRBJ2-3; D is perhaps TRBD2 (5 bases). V was pared by 3 bases and J by 9 bases, with 13 bases between. Germline-derived CDR1 and CDR2 are MNHNS and SASEGT. This CDR3 region has 13 residues. The CDR3 loop is CASSDFPGKTQYF. In DNA, the CDR3 is TGTGCCAGCAGTGACTTTCCCGGGAAAACGCAGTATTTT.

V and J are TRBV7-6 and TRBJ2-1, with 10 nucleotides matching TRBD2. Looked up from germline, CDR1 is SGHVS and CDR2 is FNYEAQ. J gave up 12 bases and V 1 base, and 12 bases lay outside the gene matches. The CDR3 has 16 amino acids. CDR3 in DNA: TGTGCCAGCAGCTTAGGTAGCGGGGGGCCCGGTTGGGGGCAGTTCTTC. Its protein product is CASSLGSGGPGWGQFF. The full variable domain, its missing parts supplied by reference TRBV7-6 and TRBJ2-1, is GAGVSQSPRYKVTKRGQDVALRCDPISGHVSLYWYRQALGQGPEFLTYFNYEAQQDKSGLPNDRFSAERPEGSISTLTIQRTEQRDSAMYRCASSLGSGGPGWGQFFGPGTRLTVL.

The chain carries TRBV6-4 and TRBJ2-3; 12 bases match TRBD2. The trim removed 4 bases at V and 1 base at J, leaving 0 bases unmatched. The CDR3 extends over 15 amino acids. Germline V gene lookup returns CDR1 MRHNA and CDR2 SNTAGT. DNA of the CDR3: TGTGCCAGCAGTGGACTAGCGGGAGGCACAGATACGCAGTATTTT. Amino acid sequence: CASSGLAGGTDTQYF.

This clonotype turned up a few times. This sequence joins TRBV6-1 and TRBJ2-5; tentative D call: TRBD1 (5 bases). Germline values: CDR1 MNHNS, CDR2 SASEGT. The CDR3 consists of 14 residues. Deletions cut 6 bases from V and 0 bases from J, with 11 bases between. CDR3 nucleotides: TGTGCCAGCAGCACAGGCGTGTACCAAGAGACCCAGTACTTC. As protein: CASSTGVYQETQYF.

J is TRBJ2-7 and V is TRBV10-3; D might be TRBD1 or TRBD2, each matching 5 bases. Per the germline V gene, CDR1 is ENHRY and CDR2 is SYGVKD. This CDR3 comprises 13 residues. Trimming took off 6 bases at V and 5 bases at J, with 14 bases between the two ends. The CDR3 sequence is CAIRDAGRHEQYF. Written as DNA, the CDR3 is TGTGCCATCAGGGACGCAGGGAGACACGAGCAGTACTTC.

The V gene is TRBV6-5, the J gene TRBJ2-1; 12 bases align to TRBD2. The ends lost 5 bases at V and 4 bases at J; junction bases unmatched: 9. The germline V gene encodes CDR1 MNHEY and CDR2 SVGAGI. CDR3 size: 17 residues. CDR3 amino acids: CASSHTSGGPKYNEQFF. The CDR3 DNA sequence: TGTGCCAGCAGTCACACTAGCGGGGGGCCGAAATACAATGAGCAGTTCTTC.

This chain uses TRBV5-1 with TRBJ2-7; a weak D match, TRBD1 (7 bases). This CDR3 contains 15 residues. Between the trimmed V and J ends, which lost 0 bases and 0 bases, there was a span of 10 bases. CDR1 is SGHRS and CDR2 is YFSETQ in the germline V gene. The CDR3 bases are TGCGCCAGCAGCTTGGGGCGGGACAGCTCCTACGAGCAGTACTTC. This sequence encodes CASSLGRDSSYEQYF.

This clonotype was seen only a few times. This sequence joins TRBV7-6 and TRBJ2-7, with D perhaps TRBD2 (5 bases). This CDR3 is 17 amino acids long. The germline V and J ends were trimmed by 1 base and 6 bases, with 22 bases remaining between them. CDR1 and CDR2 (germline): SGHVS, FNYEAQ. CDR3 nucleotide sequence: TGTGCCAGCAGCTTAGGGGCCCCGGTGGGGTCCGCGGGCGAGCAGTACTTC. It codes for CASSLGAPVGSAGEQYF.

V gene TRBV5-1 combines with J gene TRBJ2-6; D gene uncertain. The CDR3 has 16 residues. CDR1 and CDR2 (germline): SGHRS, YFSETQ. Deletions cut 7 bases from V and 0 bases from J, with 14 bases between. In DNA, the CDR3 is TGCGCCAGCTCTATGGCAGCTGGCTCTGGGGCCAACGTCCTGACTTTC. This gives the protein CASSMAAGSGANVLTF. Full variable domain (remainder filled in from reference TRBV5-1 and TRBJ2-6): KAGVTQTPRYLIKTRGQQVTLSCSPISGHRSVSWYQQTPGQGLQFLFEYFSETQRNKGNFPGRFSGRQFSNSRSEMNVSTLELGDSALYLCASSMAAGSGANVLTFGAGSRLTVL.

The genes are TRBV7-9 and TRBJ2-1; 10 bases are a match to TRBD2. Germline V gene sequence: CDR1 SEHNR, CDR2 FQNEAQ (reference sequence). The V segment lost 5 bases and the J segment 4 bases; nucleotides outside the gene matches: 8. This CDR3 spans 16 amino acids. The CDR3 region has the DNA TGTGCCAGCAGCGGGCGGACTAGCGGTTTTTACAATGAGCAGTTCTTC. It encodes CASSGRTSGFYNEQFF.

The chain joins TRBV10-3 to TRBJ2-1; 13 positions match TRBD2. The V gene end was trimmed by 10 bases and the J gene end by 9 bases; junction bases not matched to a gene: 12. The CDR3 spans 15 residues. Germline V gives CDR1 ENHRY, CDR2 SYGVKD. The CDR3 DNA is TGTGCCACCGCTGGACTAGCGGGAGATCTGGGTGAGCAGTTCTTC. This codes for CATAGLAGDLGEQFF.

V gene TRBV4-3 combines with J gene TRBJ1-1; D possibly corresponds to TRBD1 (5 bases). V was pared by 4 bases and J by 3 bases, with 15 bases between. The CDR3 has 15 residues. Per germline, CDR1 LGHNA and CDR2 YSLEER. DNA of the CDR3: TGCGCCAGCAGCCCTTACGGGACGCACGACACTGAAGCTTTCTTT. Translation: CASSPYGTHDTEAFF.

The gene calls are TRBV19 and TRBJ1-1; 10 bases agree with TRBD1. This CDR3 is 15 amino acids long. V was clipped by 6 bases and J by 1 base; unmatched bases: 5. Looked up from germline, CDR1 is LNHDA and CDR2 is SQIVND (reference sequence). In nucleotides, the CDR3 is TGTGCCAGTAGCCGACAGGGGGCCGGGAACACTGAAGCTTTCTTT. Residues: CASSRQGAGNTEAFF.

This chain links TRBV6-5 with TRBJ2-7, with TRBD1 matching 7 bases. The CDR3 is made up of 13 amino acids. The V segment lost 2 bases and the J segment 6 bases; nucleotides outside the gene matches: 4. Germline V gene data show CDR1 as MNHEY and CDR2 as SVGAGI. The CDR3 protein is CASSYRQGSEQYF. For the CDR3, the DNA is TGTGCCAGCAGTTACAGACAGGGAAGCGAGCAGTACTTC.

This rearrangement joins TRBV7-2 to TRBJ2-3; 7 bases fit TRBD2. The CDR3 sequence is 15 residues long. Germline V gives CDR1 SGHTA, CDR2 FQGNSA. J was trimmed by 4 bases and V by 5 bases; bases with no gene match: 9. This CDR3 is CASSHRTSRADTQYF. The CDR3 nucleotides are TGTGCCAGCAGCCACAGGACTAGTAGGGCAGATACGCAGTATTTT.

By share, this clonotype counts as medium-sized. The V call is TRBV6-5, the J call TRBJ2-2; the D is unclear. V lost 0 bases and J lost 12, with 11 bases in between. The CDR3 spans 13 residues. Looked up from germline, CDR1 is MNHEY and CDR2 is SVGAGI. CDR3 in amino acids: CASSYSHKSQLFF. The CDR3 region has the DNA TGTGCCAGCAGTTACTCGCACAAGTCCCAGCTGTTTTTT.

Points on this clonotype: Being one base from a much bigger clone, this may be a read error. The J gene is TRBJ1-1, the V gene TRBV11-3, with 7 bases aligning to TRBD1. The germline V gene encodes CDR1 SGHNT and CDR2 YENEEA. The ends lost 4 bases at V and 3 bases at J; junction bases unmatched: 11. This CDR3 is built from 16 residues. CDR3 amino acids: CASSSGTKGADTEAFF. The CDR3 coding sequence is TGTGCCAGCAGCTCGGGCACTAAGGGGGCTGACACTGAAGCTTTCTTT.

This clonotype was found once. This chain links TRBV28 with TRBJ1-2; D is perhaps TRBD1 (6 bases). Germline-derived CDR1 and CDR2 are MDHEN and SYDVKM. Trimming took off 3 bases at V and 10 bases at J, with 12 bases between the two ends. The CDR3 loop spans 12 amino acids. The CDR3 nucleotides read TGTGCCAGCAGTTTGCCACAGGGTATCTACACCTTC. This gives the protein CASSLPQGIYTF.

The chain recombines TRBV11-3 with TRBJ1-1; D gene ambiguous. The CDR3 extends over 13 amino acids. V was pared by 1 base and J by 4 bases, with 7 bases between. The germline CDR1 and CDR2 sequences are SGHNT and YENEEA. The DNA of the CDR3 is TGTGCCAGCAGCTTAGGCAGTGGCACTGAAGCTTTCTTT. This translates into CASSLGSGTEAFF.

This chain connects TRBV12-3 or TRBV12-4 to TRBJ1-5; D unclear. The CDR3 extends over 13 amino acids. V shed 4 bases and J shed 8 bases, with 12 bases lying between them. As DNA, the CDR3 is TGTGCCAGCAGTTACACAACCCGGGAGCCCCAGCATTTT. It encodes CASSYTTREPQHF.